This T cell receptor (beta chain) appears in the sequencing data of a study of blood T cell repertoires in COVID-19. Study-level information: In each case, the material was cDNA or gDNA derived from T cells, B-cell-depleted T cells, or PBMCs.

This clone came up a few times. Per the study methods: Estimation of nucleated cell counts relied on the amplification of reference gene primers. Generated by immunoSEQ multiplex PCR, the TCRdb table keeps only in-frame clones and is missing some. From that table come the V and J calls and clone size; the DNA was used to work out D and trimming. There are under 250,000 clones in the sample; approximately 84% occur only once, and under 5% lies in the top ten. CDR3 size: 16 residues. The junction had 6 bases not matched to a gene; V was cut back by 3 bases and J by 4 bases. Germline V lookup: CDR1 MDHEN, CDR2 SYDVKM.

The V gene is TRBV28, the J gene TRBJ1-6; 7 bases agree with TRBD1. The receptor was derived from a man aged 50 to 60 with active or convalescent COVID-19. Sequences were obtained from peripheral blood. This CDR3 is CASSLEGTAYNSPLHF. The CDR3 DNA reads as TGTGCCAGCAGTTTGGAGGGGACAGCTTATAATTCACCCCTCCACTTT.